The source of this T cell receptor beta chain is a study of shared clonotypes between healthy human individuals. Study summary: The donors, a couple of women and a few men, were aged 18 to 49. Overall study findings and caveats: Rarefaction showed sorted-subset sequencing was incomplete despite large depth. Naive subsets generally had larger estimated richness than memory subsets.

Germline assignment: CDR1 MGHRA and CDR2 YSYEKL. This CDR3 spans 18 amino acids. V lost 0 bases, J lost 5 bases, and 10 bases stayed unmatched. Worth noting for this clone: Antigen unknown.

Generated by immunoSEQ multiplex PCR, the TCRdb table keeps only in-frame clones and is missing some. Found here are 650,000 to 800,000 clones, just under 75% of them singletons; the top ten hold about 1.8%. The sequence came from a woman aged 25 to 39 in good health. Sequencing was performed on memory CD4+ T cells sorted from blood. Regarding subset: CD45RA-negative fraction. V usage is TRBV4-1 and J usage is TRBJ2-1; 10 positions agree with TRBD2. The CDR3 protein is CASSQERLAGDEDNEQFF. The CDR3 coding sequence is TGCGCCAGCAGCCAAGAACGGCTAGCGGGAGATGAAGACAATGAGCAGTTCTTC.